This TCR beta chain comes out of a study of patients with pleural tuberculosis (dated by TCRdb to the mid-2010s). Data came from an Illumina Genome Analyzer IIx. TCRdb trimmed public reads at Q25 via fastp, called clones via MiXCR and kept in-frame beta chains. Duplicate CDR3 protein sequences are folded into a single record with the most common DNA and genes. The sample records some 48,000 distinct CDR3 sequences, approximately 7.5% of which are singletons. In total, the top ten clones hold 15% to 20% of the sample. The germline V gene specifies MNHEY as CDR1 and SVGEGT as CDR2. Deletion took 4 bases off V and 3 bases off J, with a span of 11 bases between the germline ends. Including the terminal cysteine and phenylalanine, the CDR3 comprises 14 residues. The DNA shown is the 42-base CDR3, in frame from base 1. With respect to this clonotype: Its binding antigen is unknown. This sequence may be a read error, since a much larger clone differs from it by one base.

The sequence derives from a human donor with pleural tuberculosis. The sequence is built from TRBV6-2 or TRBV6-3 and TRBJ2-3; the D gene is not confidently resolved. The DNA sequence reads TGTGCCAGCAGTTTCGGCCCTACAACAGATACGCAGTATTTT. It is translated as CASSFGPTTDTQYF.